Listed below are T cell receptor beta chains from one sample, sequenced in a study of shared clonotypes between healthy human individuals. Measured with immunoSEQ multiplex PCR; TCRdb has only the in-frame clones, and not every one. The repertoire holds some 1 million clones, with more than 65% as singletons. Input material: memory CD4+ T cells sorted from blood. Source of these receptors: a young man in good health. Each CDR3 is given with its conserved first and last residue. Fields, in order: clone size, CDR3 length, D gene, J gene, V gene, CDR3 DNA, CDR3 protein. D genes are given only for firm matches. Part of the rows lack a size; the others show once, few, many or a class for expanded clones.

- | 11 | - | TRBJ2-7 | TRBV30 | TGTGCCTGGAGTGTGGCCTACGAGCAGTACTTC | CAWSVAYEQYF
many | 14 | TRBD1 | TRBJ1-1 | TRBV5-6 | TGTGCCAGCAGCACCGAACGCGGCAGGGGGAAAGCTTTCTTT | CASSTERGRGKAFF
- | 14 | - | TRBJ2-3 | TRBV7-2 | TGTGCCAGCAGCTTAGTGGGCGGGTCGGGGACGCAGTATTTT | CASSLVGGSGTQYF
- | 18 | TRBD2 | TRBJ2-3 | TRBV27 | TGTGCCAGCAGTTTCGGACTAGCGGGGGGGCGCGACACAGATACGCAGTATTTT | CASSFGLAGGRDTDTQYF
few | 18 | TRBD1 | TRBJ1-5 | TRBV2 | TGTGCCAGCAGCTCGACAGGGAGGTCGGATTATGGCAATCAGCCCCAGCATTTT | CASSSTGRSDYGNQPQHF
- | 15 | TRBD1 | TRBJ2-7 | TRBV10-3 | TGTGCCACTACTGGCGGGACAGGGGGAATTTACGAGCAGTACTTC | CATTGGTGGIYEQYF
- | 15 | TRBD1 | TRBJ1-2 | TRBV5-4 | TGTGCCAGCAGCTTGCGGACAGGGTTAGGGGTTGGCTACACCTTC | CASSLRTGLGVGYTF
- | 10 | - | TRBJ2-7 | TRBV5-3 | TGTGCCAGGTCGCTCTACGAGCAGTACTTC | CARSLYEQYF
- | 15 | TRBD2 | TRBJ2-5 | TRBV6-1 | TGTGCCAGCCTTACCGGGGGGATGCTAAGAGAGACCCAGTACTTC | CASLTGGMLRETQYF
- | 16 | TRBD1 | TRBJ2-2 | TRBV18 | TGTGCCAGCTCACGAGAGGGAACAGGGGGCACCGGGGAGCTGTTTTTT | CASSREGTGGTGELFF
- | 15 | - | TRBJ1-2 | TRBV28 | TGTGCCAGCAGCCGGACAGTCCGGCTGGGCTATGGCTACACCTTC | CASSRTVRLGYGYTF
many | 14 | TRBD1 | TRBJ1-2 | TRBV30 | TGTGCCTGGGAGGGACAGGCCAGCCACTATGGCTACACCTTC | CAWEGQASHYGYTF
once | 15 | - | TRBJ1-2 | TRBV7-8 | TGTGCCAGCAGCTTAGCGGGGGCCCTCGGTTATGGCTACACCTTC | CASSLAGALGYGYTF
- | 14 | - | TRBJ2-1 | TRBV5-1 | TGCGCCAGCAGCTTGGATACCTCCTACAATGAGCAGTTCTTC | CASSLDTSYNEQFF
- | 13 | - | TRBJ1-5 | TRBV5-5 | TGTGCCAGCAGTGCGGGACCCACCCAGCCCCAGCATTTT | CASSAGPTQPQHF
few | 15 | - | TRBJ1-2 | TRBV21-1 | TGTGCCAGCAGCAAAATTCCCGGAGGGGTAGACGGCTACACCTTC | CASSKIPGGVDGYTF
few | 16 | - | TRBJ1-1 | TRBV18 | TGTGCCAGCTCACCGTCAACCGGGAGCCTGAACACTGAAGCTTTCTTT | CASSPSTGSLNTEAFF
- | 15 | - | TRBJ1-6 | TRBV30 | TGTGCCTGGAGTAGTCGGGGCCTATATAATTCACCCCTCCACTTT | CAWSSRGLYNSPLHF
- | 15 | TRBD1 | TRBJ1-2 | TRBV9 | TGTGCCAGCAGGGAAACGGACAGGGGGAACTATGGCTACACCTTC | CASRETDRGNYGYTF
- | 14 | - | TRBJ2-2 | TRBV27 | TGTGCCAGCGCCCGGAACTCGAACACCGGGGAGCTGTTTTTT | CASARNSNTGELFF
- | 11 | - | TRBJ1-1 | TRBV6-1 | TGTGCCAGCAGTGAAGTGATTGAAGCTTTCTTT | CASSEVIEAFF
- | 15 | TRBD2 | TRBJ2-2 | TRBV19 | TGTGCCAGTAGTGGGAAGCGGGAGGGTACCGGGGAGCTGTTTTTT | CASSGKREGTGELFF
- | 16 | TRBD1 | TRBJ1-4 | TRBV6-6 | TGTGCCAGCAGTTACTCCCCGGGACAGGGTAATGAAAAACTGTTTTTT | CASSYSPGQGNEKLFF
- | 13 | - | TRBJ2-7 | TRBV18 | TGTGCCAGCTCACCGGACGCTCTCTACGAGCAGTACTTC | CASSPDALYEQYF
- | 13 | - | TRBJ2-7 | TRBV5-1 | TGCGCCAGCAGCTTGGTAACACAGGGCGAGCAGTACTTC | CASSLVTQGEQYF
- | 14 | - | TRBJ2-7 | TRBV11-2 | TGTGCCAGCAGCTTAGAGGAGGGATACTACGAGCAGTACTTC | CASSLEEGYYEQYF
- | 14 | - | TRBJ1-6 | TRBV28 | TGTGCCAGCAGTTTACAGCTTATGGTTTCACCCCTCCACTTT | CASSLQLMVSPLHF
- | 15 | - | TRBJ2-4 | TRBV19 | TGTGCCAGTAGTATAGACAGGGCGGCCAAAAACATTCAGTACTTC | CASSIDRAAKNIQYF
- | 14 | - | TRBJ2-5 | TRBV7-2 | TGTGCCAGCAGCTTAGGGCTAGCCCTAGAGACCCAGTACTTC | CASSLGLALETQYF
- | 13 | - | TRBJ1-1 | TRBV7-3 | TGTGCCAGCAGCCGCGAGATGAACACTGAAGCTTTCTTT | CASSREMNTEAFF
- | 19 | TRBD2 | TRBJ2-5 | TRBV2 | TGTGCCAGCAGCCGACTGGGACTAGCGGGGACTAGCTCCCAAGAGACCCAGTACTTC | CASSRLGLAGTSSQETQYF
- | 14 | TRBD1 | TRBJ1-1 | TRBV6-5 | TGTGCCAGCAAATCCAGGACAGGGGACACTGAAGCTTTCTTT | CASKSRTGDTEAFF
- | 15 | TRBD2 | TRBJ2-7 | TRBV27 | TGTGCCAGCAGTCGAACTAGCGGGAGTACCCACGAGCAGTACTTC | CASSRTSGSTHEQYF
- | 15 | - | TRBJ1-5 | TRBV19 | TGTGCCACTGGCCGGGACCCCCGACACAATCAGCCCCAGCATTTT | CATGRDPRHNQPQHF
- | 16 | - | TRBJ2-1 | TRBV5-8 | TGTGCCAGCAGCTCGCTGCCGGTGGGGCCATCCAATGAGCAGTTCTTC | CASSSLPVGPSNEQFF
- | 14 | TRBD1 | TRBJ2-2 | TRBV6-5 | TGTGCCAGCCGTATAGACAGGGGTACCGGGGAGCTGTTTTTT | CASRIDRGTGELFF